This TCR beta chain was recorded in a study of cytomegalovirus exposure and HLA in healthy donors. Amplification used 60 Vbeta primers and 13 Jbeta primers. Assay used: immunoSEQ multiplex PCR; TCRdb lists only in-frame clones, some missing. The data show about 120,000 clones, with over 8.5% seen just once and around 6.1% held by the top ten. Study-wide results and limits: Cytomegalovirus-associated status was assigned to about 170 TCR beta chains. A later analysis appeared to link common viral pathogens to several of the most significant clusters. The likely explanation for a cluster of highly shared sequence variants was sequencing artifact.

This clone was observed a few times. As yet, its antigen is unknown. The CDR3 is 14 residues long. Trimming pared 3 bases from V and 5 bases from J, leaving 11 bases between. In germline, CDR1 is SGHDT, CDR2 YYEEEE. The sequence derives from a woman in her thirties or forties in good health and CMV-seropositive. This chain joins TRBV5-6 and TRBJ1-4; possible D gene TRBD1, 5 bases. Sequencing was done on a sample of PBMCs. The CDR3 loop reads CASSSDIMNEKLFF. The CDR3 DNA sequence: TGTGCCAGCAGCTCGGACATTATGAATGAAAAACTGTTTTTT.